These 27 T cell receptor beta chains originate from one sample sequenced in a study of T cells after yellow fever vaccination. TCRdb redid the calling of the 5' RACE reads with MiXCR, one entry per CDR3 protein. The data hold about 150,000 distinct CDR3 sequences, with 6.2% observed a single time. Here the sequenced sample was CD4+ T cells sorted from PBMCs, taken on the day of the first yellow fever vaccination. The receptors derive from a man between 18 and 35 years old who received the YFV17D yellow fever vaccine.

This chain uses TRBV29-1 with TRBJ2-3; possibly TRBD2 for D (7 bases). Per the germline V gene, CDR1 is SQVTM and CDR2 is ANQGSEA. The ends were cut back, 7 bases at V and 5 bases at J, with 16 bases in the middle. The CDR3 sequence is 13 residues long. The CDR3, as DNA: TGCAGCGCGGGGGGCAGTTTATTAGATACGCAGTATTTT. Protein product: CSAGGSLLDTQYF.

This clonotype was recorded a few times. The rearrangement links TRBV6-2 or TRBV6-3 to TRBJ2-7; D possibly corresponds to TRBD1 (5 bases). The germline V gene has CDR1 MNHEY and CDR2 SVGEGT. This CDR3 spans 15 amino acids. V lost 0 bases to trimming and J lost 2 bases, with 11 bases between them. The CDR3 DNA sequence: TGTGCCAGCAGTTACTCGGGCAGGGCAACCTACGAGCAGTACTTC. Its protein is CASSYSGRATYEQYF.

A few counts support this clonotype. The chain links TRBV29-1 to TRBJ2-3, with TRBD1 matching 8 bases. Germline V gene lookup returns CDR1 SQVTM and CDR2 ANQGSEA. V shed 6 bases and J 5 bases; nucleotides not matched to a gene: 7. This CDR3 has 13 residues. Here the CDR3 DNA reads TGCAGCGTCGATACCGGGACAGGAGATACGCAGTATTTT. Its translation is CSVDTGTGDTQYF.

On this clonotype: Compared with germline, one end of the junction differs, possibly owing to a read error. V and J are TRBV20-1 and TRBJ2-3, with TRBD2 matching over 11 bases. Germline V gene sequence: CDR1 DFQATT, CDR2 SNEGSKA (reference sequence). CDR3 length: 17 residues. CDR3 loop: CCARDLRLAGLVDTQYF. The CDR3 DNA reads TGCTGTGCTAGAGATTTGAGACTAGCGGGGCTCGTAGATACGCAGTATTTT.

This clonotype was detected ten times or more. This chain joins TRBV9 and TRBJ1-1; possibly TRBD1 for D (6 bases). Trimming removed 0 bases from V and 3 bases from J, with 12 bases in between. There are 15 residues in the CDR3. Looked up from germline, CDR1 is SGDLS and CDR2 is YYNGEE. The CDR3 protein is CASSVGGGWDTEAFF. The CDR3 DNA sequence: TGTGCCAGCAGCGTAGGAGGGGGATGGGACACTGAAGCTTTCTTT. The full variable domain, its missing parts supplied by reference TRBV9 and TRBJ1-1, is DSGVTQTPKHLITATGQRVTLRCSPRSGDLSVYWYQQSLDQGLQFLIQYYNGEERAKGNILERFSAQQFPDLHSELNLSSLELGDSALYFCASSVGGGWDTEAFFGQGTRLTVV.

The rearrangement links TRBV5-1 to TRBJ2-1; weak D call: TRBD1 (6 bases). CDR1 is SGHRS, CDR2 YFSETQ, per germline. CDR3 size: 14 residues. Deletions cut 7 bases from V and 1 base from J, with 12 bases between. CDR3 nucleotide sequence: TGCGCCAGCGGGGAAGGGGGTTCCTACAATGAGCAGTTCTTC. Translating gives CASGEGGSYNEQFF.

A note on this clonotype: A single base separates this from a much larger clone, so it may be a read error. This chain links TRBV6-2 or TRBV6-3 with TRBJ1-5; D not resolved. From germline, CDR1 is MNHEY and CDR2 SVGEGT. The V and J ends lost 2 bases and 7 bases respectively, with 9 bases between them. The CDR3 consists of 13 residues. The CDR3 nucleotides are TGTGCCAGCAGTTACAAGGGTGAACAGCCCCAGCATTTT. This sequence encodes CASSYKGEQPQHF.

This clonotype was seen many times. J is TRBJ2-7 and V is TRBV5-6; maybe TRBD2 (6 bases). Trimming pared 3 bases from V and 0 bases from J, leaving 16 bases between. This CDR3 comprises 16 residues. Germline assignment: CDR1 SGHDT and CDR2 YYEEEE. For the CDR3, the DNA is TGTGCCAGCAGCTCTGGAGGTGGGACTTACTCCTACGAGCAGTACTTC. As protein: CASSSGGGTYSYEQYF.

This rearrangement joins TRBV7-2 to TRBJ2-3; D may be TRBD2 (5 bases). The CDR3 spans 15 residues. Germline CDR1 and CDR2: SGHTA and FQGNSA. V lost 5 bases to trimming and J lost 0 bases, with 12 bases between them. The CDR3 sequence is CASSPLGYSTDTQYF. The CDR3, as DNA: TGTGCCAGCAGCCCACTAGGGTATAGCACAGATACGCAGTATTTT.

This clonotype was counted ten times or more. The chain recombines TRBV4-3 with TRBJ2-1, with D maybe TRBD1 (5 bases). The CDR3 sequence is 16 residues long. From germline, CDR1 is LGHNA and CDR2 YSLEER. Trimming pared 0 bases from V and 5 bases from J, leaving 14 bases between. Here the CDR3 reads CASSQDTRTRHNEQFF. The CDR3 coding sequence is TGCGCCAGCAGCCAAGATACCAGGACAAGGCACAATGAGCAGTTCTTC.

This clonotype has a single count. A clone one base away is much larger, so this may be a read error. The J gene is TRBJ2-7, the V gene TRBV6-1; unclear D gene. V gave up 6 bases and J gave up 2 bases, with 17 bases separating them. This CDR3 spans 15 amino acids. From germline, CDR1 is MNHNS and CDR2 SASEGT. As DNA, the CDR3 is TGTGCCAGCAGCCCCCGGTACAGCCTGACCTACGAGCAGTACTTC. Translated: CASSPRYSLTYEQYF.

This clonotype was recorded at least ten times. This rearrangement joins TRBV6-2 or TRBV6-3 to TRBJ2-7; tentative D call: TRBD2 (7 bases). V was pared by 5 bases and J by 4 bases, with 24 bases between. CDR1 MNHEY and CDR2 SVGEGT come from the germline V gene. This CDR3 is built from 17 residues. CDR3 loop: CASSRDGGGLRLYEQYV. DNA of the CDR3: TGTGCCAGCAGTCGGGACGGCGGGGGCCTCCGACTTTACGAGCAGTACGTC.

This clonotype was seen ten or more times. This chain uses TRBV7-2 with TRBJ2-1, with 9 positions matching TRBD1. Germline CDR1 and CDR2: SGHTA and FQGNSA. The CDR3 totals 15 residues. Losses at the gene ends were 3 bases for V and 5 bases for J; bases not matched to a gene: 5. CDR3 sequence reads: CASSFPGQGHNEQFF. For the CDR3, the DNA is TGTGCCAGCAGCTTCCCGGGACAGGGACACAATGAGCAGTTCTTC. Complete variable domain (other parts from reference TRBV7-2 and TRBJ2-1): GAGVSQSPSNKVTEKGKDVELRCDPISGHTALYWYRQSLGQGLEFLIYFQGNSAPDKSGLPSDRFSAERTGGSVSTLTIQRTQQEDSAVYLCASSFPGQGHNEQFFGPGTRLTVL.

This chain connects TRBV30 to TRBJ2-3, with D possibly TRBD2 on 5 matching bases. The CDR3 length is 14 residues. Trimming left V 4 bases short and J 5 bases short, with 16 bases between. Per the germline V gene, CDR1 is GTSNPN and CDR2 is SVGIG (reference sequence). The CDR3 sequence is CAWTPPGLLDTQYF. DNA of the CDR3: TGTGCCTGGACTCCCCCGGGGTTGTTAGATACGCAGTATTTT.

V and J are TRBV15 and TRBJ1-2, with D hard to call. CDR3 length: 13 residues. V was trimmed by 1 base and J by 2 bases, leaving 5 bases between them. CDR1 and CDR2 from the germline V gene are LNHNV and YYDKDF (reference sequence). The CDR3 DNA is TGTGCCACCAGCAGAGCGTTCAACTATGGCTACACCTTC. Translation gives CATSRAFNYGYTF. Supplemented by reference TRBV15 and TRBJ1-2, the full variable domain reads DAMVIQNPRYQVTQFGKPVTLSCSQTLNHNVMYWYQQKSSQAPKLLFHYYDKDFNNEADTPDNFQSRRPNTSFCFLDIRSPGLGDTAMYLCATSRAFNYGYTFGSGTRLTVV.

This clonotype has more than one count but fewer than ten. This rearrangement joins TRBV12-3 or TRBV12-4 to TRBJ2-7; no reliable D call. CDR3 size: 12 residues. The V end lost 7 bases, the J end lost 0 bases, and 7 bases lay between the germline ends. CDR3 sequence reads: CASKGSSYEQYF. DNA of the CDR3: TGTGCCAGCAAGGGAAGCTCCTACGAGCAGTACTTC.

CDR3 DNA: TGCGCCAGCAGCTTGGCCGGGGCGCGTGGAGATACGCAGTATTTT. Protein: CASSLAGARGDTQYF. This sequence joins TRBV5-1 and TRBJ2-3, with D perhaps assigned TRBD1 or TRBD2 (5 bases each). The CDR3 is made up of 15 amino acids. Trimming left V 0 bases short and J 5 bases short, with 13 bases between. Per germline, CDR1 SGHRS and CDR2 YFSETQ.

This clonotype was seen a handful of times. This rearrangement joins TRBV5-1 to TRBJ2-3, with D possibly called TRBD1 or TRBD2 (5 bases each). Germline V CDR1 and CDR2: SGHRS, YFSETQ. V dropped 2 bases and J dropped 6 bases, with 16 bases sitting between them. The CDR3 spans 15 residues. As DNA, the CDR3 is TGCGCCAGCAGCTTAGGGACCTCCTCAGGTGATACGCAGTATTTT. Translated, it gives CASSLGTSSGDTQYF.

With regard to this clonotype: This may arise from a read error, as a much more abundant clone is one base away. The DNA for the CDR3 is TGTGCCATCAGTTCCCATTCTGCCAGCGGGGGGCGGGATGAGCAGTTCTTC. Amino acids: CAISSHSASGGRDEQFF. V usage is TRBV10-3 and J usage is TRBJ2-1, with 9 positions matching TRBD2. This CDR3 comprises 17 residues. Trimming took 5 bases from V and 8 from J; bases not matched to a gene: 16. Germline CDR1 and CDR2: ENHRY and SYGVKD.

This clonotype came up once. This may stem from a read error, because a much larger clone lies one nucleotide away. V usage is TRBV29-1 and J usage is TRBJ2-1, with 11 nucleotides matching TRBD2. Germline lookup yields CDR1 SQVTM and CDR2 ANQGSEA. Trimming at V came to 7 bases and at J to 9 bases, leaving 8 bases not matched to a gene. This CDR3 has 13 residues. This CDR3 reads CSGLAGYRGEQFF. The DNA for the CDR3 is TGCAGCGGACTAGCGGGGTATCGAGGTGAGCAGTTCTTC.

This clonotype was seen many times. CDR3 in amino acids: CASSRDSYSYEQYV. The CDR3 nucleotides read TGTGCCAGCAGTCGGGACAGTTACTCCTACGAGCAGTACGTC. The V and J genes are TRBV28 and TRBJ2-7; 7 nucleotides agree with TRBD1. Trimming took 5 bases from V and 0 from J; bases not matched to a gene: 4. The CDR3 sequence is 14 residues long. Germline-derived CDR1 and CDR2 are MDHEN and SYDVKM.

This clonotype was picked up a small number of times. The rearrangement links TRBV5-1 to TRBJ2-1; either TRBD1 or TRBD2 may supply D (5 bases each). V lost 2 bases and J lost 9, with 18 bases in between. This CDR3 contains 15 residues. The germline V gene has CDR1 SGHRS and CDR2 YFSETQ. The CDR3 bases are TGCGCCAGCAGCTTAGGGGACCCCCCTGGGGCTGAGCAGTTCTTC. This encodes CASSLGDPPGAEQFF.

This clonotype was observed at least ten times. V gene TRBV25-1 combines with J gene TRBJ1-1; 8 nucleotides align to TRBD1. V trimming: 5 bases; J trimming: 0 bases; junction bases outside the gene matches: 8. This CDR3 comprises 16 residues. Germline V CDR1 and CDR2: MGHDK, SYGVNS. DNA for the CDR3: TGTGCCAGCAGTCAGGGGGCGCGGGAAATGAACACTGAAGCTTTCTTT. It yields the protein CASSQGAREMNTEAFF.

This clonotype was detected ten times or more. The chain links TRBV5-1 to TRBJ2-7, with 7 positions matching TRBD1. V trimming: 0 bases; J trimming: 6 bases; junction bases outside the gene matches: 9. Germline V gene lookup returns CDR1 SGHRS and CDR2 YFSETQ. There are 15 residues in the CDR3. The CDR3 region is CASSLGQGMSSEQYV. DNA for the CDR3: TGCGCCAGCAGCTTGGGACAGGGCATGTCATCCGAGCAGTACGTC.

This clonotype was observed at least ten times. J is TRBJ2-3 and V is TRBV4-1; 8 bases agree with TRBD2. The germline V gene encodes CDR1 MGHRA and CDR2 YSYEKL. The CDR3 has 17 amino acids. V gave up 3 bases and J gave up 5 bases; unmatched junction bases: 13. DNA for the CDR3: TGCGCCAGCAGCCAGATTGGTCGGGAGCGGGGGAGAGATACGCAGTATTTT. Amino acids: CASSQIGRERGRDTQYF.

This clonotype has just a few counts. V is TRBV11-3 and J is TRBJ2-5; D possibly corresponds to TRBD2 (5 bases). The CDR3 consists of 14 residues. Per the germline V gene, CDR1 is SGHNT and CDR2 is YENEEA. Trimming left V 5 bases short and J 2 bases short, with 12 bases between. CDR3 nucleotides: TGTGCCAGCAGCAGATACGAGGGACAAGAGACCCAGTACTTC. This codes for CASSRYEGQETQYF.

There are many counts of this clonotype. The V call is TRBV5-1, the J call TRBJ2-3; no clear D gene. V lost 4 bases and J 0 bases, leaving 15 bases between the germline ends. This CDR3 has 16 residues. Germline-derived CDR1 and CDR2 are SGHRS and YFSETQ. The CDR3 region is CASSPQARSSTDTQYF. CDR3 nucleotides: TGCGCCAGCAGCCCCCAAGCTAGGTCTAGCACAGATACGCAGTATTTT.